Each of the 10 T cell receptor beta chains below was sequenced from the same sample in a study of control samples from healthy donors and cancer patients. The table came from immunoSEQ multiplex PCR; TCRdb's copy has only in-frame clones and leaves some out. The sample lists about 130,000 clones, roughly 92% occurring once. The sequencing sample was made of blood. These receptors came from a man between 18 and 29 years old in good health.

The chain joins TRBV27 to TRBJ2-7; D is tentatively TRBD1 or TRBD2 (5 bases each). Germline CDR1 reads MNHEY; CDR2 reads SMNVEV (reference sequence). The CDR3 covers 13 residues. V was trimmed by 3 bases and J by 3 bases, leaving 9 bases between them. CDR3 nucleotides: TGTGCCAGCAGTTTGGGACCTAACTACGAGCAGTACTTC. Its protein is CASSLGPNYEQYF.

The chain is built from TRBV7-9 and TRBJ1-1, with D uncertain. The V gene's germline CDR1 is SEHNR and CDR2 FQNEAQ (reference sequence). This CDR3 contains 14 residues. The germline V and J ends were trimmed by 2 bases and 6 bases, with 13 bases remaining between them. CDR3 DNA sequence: TGTGCCAGCAGCTTAACGGGCCTAAAATCTGAAGCTTTCTTT. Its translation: CASSLTGLKSEAFF. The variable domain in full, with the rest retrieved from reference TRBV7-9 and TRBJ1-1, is DTGVSQNPRHKITKRGQNVTFRCDPISEHNRLYWYRQTLGQGPEFLTYFQNEAQLEKSRLLSDRFSAERPKGSFSTLEIQRTEQGDSAMYLCASSLTGLKSEAFFGQGTRLTVV.

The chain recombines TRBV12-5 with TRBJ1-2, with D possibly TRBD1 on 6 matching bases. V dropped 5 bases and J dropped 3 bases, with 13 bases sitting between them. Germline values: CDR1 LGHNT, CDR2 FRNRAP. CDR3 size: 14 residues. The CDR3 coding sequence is TGTGCTAGTGGTCCCGGGGGCAGGGACTATGGCTACACCTTC. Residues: CASGPGGRDYGYTF.

The CDR3: CASSPGQPSGNTIYF. The DNA of the CDR3 is TGTGCCAGCAGCCCGGGACAGCCCTCTGGAAACACCATATATTTT. J is TRBJ1-3 and V is TRBV5-4, with 7 nucleotides matching TRBD1. The CDR3 is 15 amino acids. V was clipped by 4 bases and J by 0 bases; unmatched bases: 4. Germline V gives CDR1 SGHNT, CDR2 YYREEE (reference sequence).

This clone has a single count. The CDR3 sequence is CASSLDWDEQYF. In DNA form, the CDR3 reads TGTGCCAGCAGCCTGGACTGGGACGAGCAGTACTTC. V usage is TRBV14 and J usage is TRBJ2-7; a possible D gene is TRBD2 (5 bases). The CDR3 is 12 residues long. V was clipped by 4 bases and J by 5 bases, with 9 bases between them. Germline V CDR1 and CDR2: SGHDN, FVKESK.

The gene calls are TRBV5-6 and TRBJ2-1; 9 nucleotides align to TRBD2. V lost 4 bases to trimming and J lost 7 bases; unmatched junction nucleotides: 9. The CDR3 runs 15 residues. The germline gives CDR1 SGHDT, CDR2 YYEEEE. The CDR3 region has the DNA TGTGCCAGCAGCCAGCCGGGACTAGCCCATAATGAGCAGTTCTTC. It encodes CASSQPGLAHNEQFF.

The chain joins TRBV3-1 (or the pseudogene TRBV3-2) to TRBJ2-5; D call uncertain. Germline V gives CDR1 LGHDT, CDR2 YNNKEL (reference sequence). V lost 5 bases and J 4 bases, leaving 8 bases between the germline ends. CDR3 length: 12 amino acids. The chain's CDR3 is CASSYNIETQYF. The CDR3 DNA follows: TGTGCCAGCAGCTACAATATAGAGACCCAGTACTTC.

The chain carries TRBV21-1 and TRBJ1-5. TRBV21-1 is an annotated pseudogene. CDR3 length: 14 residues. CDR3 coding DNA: TGTGCCAGCAGCAAAGAACGCTCTCATCAGCCCCAGCATTTT. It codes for CASSKERSHQPQHF.

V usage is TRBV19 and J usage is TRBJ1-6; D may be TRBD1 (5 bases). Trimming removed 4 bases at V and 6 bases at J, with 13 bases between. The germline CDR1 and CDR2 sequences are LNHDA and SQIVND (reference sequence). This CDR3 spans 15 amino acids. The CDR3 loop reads CASSTPLRGNSPLHF. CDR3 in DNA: TGTGCCAGTAGTACCCCTCTGAGGGGTAATTCACCCCTCCACTTT.

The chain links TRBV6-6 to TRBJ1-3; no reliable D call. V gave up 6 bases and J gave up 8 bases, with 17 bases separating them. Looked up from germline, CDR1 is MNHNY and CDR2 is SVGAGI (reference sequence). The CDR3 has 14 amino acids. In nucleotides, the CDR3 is TGTGCCAGCAGCCAACAGTCGCTTGAGGACACCATATATTTT. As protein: CASSQQSLEDTIYF.